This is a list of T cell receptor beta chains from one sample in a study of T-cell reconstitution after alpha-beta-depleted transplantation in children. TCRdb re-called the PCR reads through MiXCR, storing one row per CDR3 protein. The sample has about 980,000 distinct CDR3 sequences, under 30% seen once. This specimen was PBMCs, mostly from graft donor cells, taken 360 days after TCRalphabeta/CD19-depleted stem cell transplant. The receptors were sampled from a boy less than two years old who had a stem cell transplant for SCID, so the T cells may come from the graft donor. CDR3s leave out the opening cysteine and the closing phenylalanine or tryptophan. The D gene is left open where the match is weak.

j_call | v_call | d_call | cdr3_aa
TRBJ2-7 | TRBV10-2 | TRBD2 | ASSKERGSVYEQY
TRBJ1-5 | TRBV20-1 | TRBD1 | SARVGQGESQPQH
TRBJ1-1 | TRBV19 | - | ATSRRLDTEAF
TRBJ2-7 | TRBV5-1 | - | ASSLAPGGGAAYEQY
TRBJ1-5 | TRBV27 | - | ASSRSSVSNQPQH
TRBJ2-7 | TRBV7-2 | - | ASSLGFPYEQY
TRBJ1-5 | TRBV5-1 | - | ASSLSGNSNQPQH
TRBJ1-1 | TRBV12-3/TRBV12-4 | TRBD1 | ASSFTRGRVSTEAF
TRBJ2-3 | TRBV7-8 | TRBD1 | ASGDRNTDTQY
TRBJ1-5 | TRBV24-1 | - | ATSGRGDGPNQPQH
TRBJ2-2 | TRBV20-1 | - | SAYREGNTGELF
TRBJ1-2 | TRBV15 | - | ATSSAPNYGYT
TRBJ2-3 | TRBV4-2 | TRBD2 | ASSQRKTSGLGEAQY
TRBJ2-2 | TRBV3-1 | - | AASSGGDTGELF
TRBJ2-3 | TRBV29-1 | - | SVGGGASVTDTQY
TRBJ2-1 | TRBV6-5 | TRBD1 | ASSSPGTGYNEQF
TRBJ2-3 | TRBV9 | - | ASSAPTGAPPSGTDTQY
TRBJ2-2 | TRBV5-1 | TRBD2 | ASSLAGGVRKTNTGELF
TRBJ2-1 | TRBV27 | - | ASSLGGREYYNEQF
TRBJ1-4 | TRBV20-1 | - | SAGSGTPSTATNEKLF
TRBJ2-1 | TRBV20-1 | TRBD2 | SAMLAGGRFGEQF
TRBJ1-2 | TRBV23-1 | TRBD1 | ASSQRGQGYGYT
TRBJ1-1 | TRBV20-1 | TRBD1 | SALSQGAGVNTEAF
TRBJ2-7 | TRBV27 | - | ASSPSLGTSTYEQY
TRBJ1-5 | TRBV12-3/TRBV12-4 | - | ASSYGGRSNQPQH
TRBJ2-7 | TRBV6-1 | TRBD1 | ASSRGSSYEQY
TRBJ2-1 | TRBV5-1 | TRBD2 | ASRLSTGTSEYNEQF
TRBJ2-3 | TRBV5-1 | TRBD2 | ASSLGPSGGSTDTQY
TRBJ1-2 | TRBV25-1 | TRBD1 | ASSDTGTANYGYT
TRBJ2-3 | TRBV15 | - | ATSREEWDTQY
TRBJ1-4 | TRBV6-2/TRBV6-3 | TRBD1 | ASSYYGTELF
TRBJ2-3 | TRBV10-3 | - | AIRGSAVTDTQY
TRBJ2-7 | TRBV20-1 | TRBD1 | SAESGTANSYEQY
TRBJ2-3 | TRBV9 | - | ASSVVARSDTQY
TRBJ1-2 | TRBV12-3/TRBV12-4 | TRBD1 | ASSLPTGGYGYT
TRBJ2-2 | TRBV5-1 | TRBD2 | ASSLGTSGGRTGELF
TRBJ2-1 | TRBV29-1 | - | SVLGGVTYNEQF
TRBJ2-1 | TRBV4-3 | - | ASSQDGGLGYNEQF
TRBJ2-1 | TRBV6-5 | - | ASSYSAGRLYNEQF
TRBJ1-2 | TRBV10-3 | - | AISGSDKNYGYT
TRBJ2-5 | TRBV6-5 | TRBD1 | ASSYSDRDPETQY
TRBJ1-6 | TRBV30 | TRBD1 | AWSAGGTYNSPLH
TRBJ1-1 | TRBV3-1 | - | ASSQESRALGTEAF
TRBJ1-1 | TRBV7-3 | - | ASRETMNTEAF
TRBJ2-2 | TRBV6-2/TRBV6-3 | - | ASSYFPGRGDTGELF
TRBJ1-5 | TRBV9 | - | ASSEGPGVINQPQH
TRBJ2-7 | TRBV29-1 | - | SVEGRFTREQY
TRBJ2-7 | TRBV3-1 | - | ASSDFYREKKDEQY
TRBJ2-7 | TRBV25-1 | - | ASGSHRAGYEQY
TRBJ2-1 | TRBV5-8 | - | ASSFPGEYNEQF
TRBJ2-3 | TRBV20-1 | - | SARGTFGPTDTQY
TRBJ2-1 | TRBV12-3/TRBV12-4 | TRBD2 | ASRSGGTPRVEQF
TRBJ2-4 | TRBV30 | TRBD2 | ALRARGGRNIQY
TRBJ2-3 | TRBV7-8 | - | ASSLVEGRGTDTQY
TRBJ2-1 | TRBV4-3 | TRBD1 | ASSPQGEGRMYNEQF